This T cell receptor (beta chain) was documented in a study of cytomegalovirus exposure and HLA in healthy donors. Looked up from germline, CDR1 is SGHTS and CDR2 is YDEGEE. The CDR3 contains 16 residues. The V gene lost 6 bases and the J gene lost 4 bases, with 19 bases spanning the gap. Study-wide points: Several of the most significant clusters appeared, in a later analysis, to be linked to common viral pathogens.

For this clone: Antigen: not known.

The PCR employed 60 Vbeta primers together with 13 Jbeta primers. This table comes from immunoSEQ multiplex PCR, and its TCRdb copy is limited to in-frame clones, with some not included. The sample has some 120,000 clones; around 77% are singletons. The chain combines TRBV5-8 with TRBJ2-2, with D maybe TRBD1 (5 bases). Sequencing was carried out using PBMCs. This TCR derives from a man between 18 and 29 years old in good health and CMV-seropositive. The CDR3 sequence: CASTEAQGSGTGELFF. The CDR3 DNA reads TGTGCCAGCACGGAAGCCCAGGGTTCTGGCACCGGGGAGCTGTTTTTT.